This TCR beta chain was observed in a study of blood T cell repertoires in COVID-19. Study details: The origin of the acute and convalescent COVID-19 samples was the United States, Italy and Spain. T cells, B-cell-depleted T cells, or PBMCs provided the cDNA or gDNA that served as material.

This clone was found a few times. Original methodology: Reference gene primer amplification yielded estimated nucleated cell counts. Clones were read by immunoSEQ multiplex PCR, and TCRdb kept only the in-frame ones, dropping some. For V, J and clone size, that table is used; D and trimming come from the DNA. The table records 60,000 to 95,000 clones, over 65% of them present only once. The clonotype was recovered from a human donor with acute or convalescent COVID-19. The donor label of this sample is uncertain. Sequenced material: peripheral blood.

CDR3: CASSLKTGRVGYTF. In DNA, the CDR3 is TGTGCCAGCAGCCTTAAGACAGGGCGCGTGGGCTACACCTTC. The chain carries TRBV3-1 (or the pseudogene TRBV3-2) and TRBJ1-2; 7 positions match TRBD1. Germline CDR1 is LGHDT and CDR2 is YNNKEL (reference sequence). The CDR3 totals 14 residues. The junction had 10 bases not matched to a gene; V was cut back by 4 bases and J by 8 bases.